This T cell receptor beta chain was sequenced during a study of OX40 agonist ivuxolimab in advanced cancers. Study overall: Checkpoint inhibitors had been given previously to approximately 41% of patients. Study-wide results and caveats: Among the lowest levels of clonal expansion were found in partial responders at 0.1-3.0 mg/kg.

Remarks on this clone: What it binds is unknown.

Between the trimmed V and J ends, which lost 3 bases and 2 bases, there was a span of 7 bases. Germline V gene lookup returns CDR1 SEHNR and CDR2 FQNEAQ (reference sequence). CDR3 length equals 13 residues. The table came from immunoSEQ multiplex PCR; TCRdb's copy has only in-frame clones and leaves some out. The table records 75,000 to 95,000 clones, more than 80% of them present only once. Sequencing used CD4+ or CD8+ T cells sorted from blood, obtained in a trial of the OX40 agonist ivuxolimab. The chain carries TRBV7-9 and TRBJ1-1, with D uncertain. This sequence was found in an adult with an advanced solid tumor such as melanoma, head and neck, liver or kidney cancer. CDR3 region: CASSFGFNTEAFF. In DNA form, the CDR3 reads TGTGCCAGCAGCTTTGGTTTCAACACTGAAGCTTTCTTT.